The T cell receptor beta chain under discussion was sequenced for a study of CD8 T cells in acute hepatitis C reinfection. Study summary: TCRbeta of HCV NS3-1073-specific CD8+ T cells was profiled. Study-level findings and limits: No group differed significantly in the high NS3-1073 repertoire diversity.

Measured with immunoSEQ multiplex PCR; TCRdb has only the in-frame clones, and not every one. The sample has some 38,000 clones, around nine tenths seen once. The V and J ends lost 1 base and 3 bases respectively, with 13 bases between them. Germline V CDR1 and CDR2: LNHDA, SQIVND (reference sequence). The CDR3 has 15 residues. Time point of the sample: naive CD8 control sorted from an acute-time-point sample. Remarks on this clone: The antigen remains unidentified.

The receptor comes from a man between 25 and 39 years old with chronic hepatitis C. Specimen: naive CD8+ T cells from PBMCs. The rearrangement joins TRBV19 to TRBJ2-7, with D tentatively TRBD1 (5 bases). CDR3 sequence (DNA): TGTGCCAGTAGTATAGTTGGAGACAGCCTCTACGAGCAGTACTTC. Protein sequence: CASSIVGDSLYEQYF. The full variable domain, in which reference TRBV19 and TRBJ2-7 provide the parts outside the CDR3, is DGGITQSPKYLFRKEGQNVTLSCEQNLNHDAMYWYRQDPGQGLRLIYYSQIVNDFQKGDIAEGYSVSREKKESFPLTVTSAQKNPTAFYLCASSIVGDSLYEQYFGPGTRLTVT.